This T cell receptor (beta chain) was identified in a study of PD-1 blockade in classical Hodgkin lymphoma. The table came from immunoSEQ multiplex PCR; TCRdb's copy has only in-frame clones and leaves some out. The sample lists roughly 60,000 clones, about nine tenths occurring once. Each patient relapsed following autologous stem cell transplantation, and prior brentuximab vedotin exposure differed. This CDR3 has 16 amino acids. Germline V gene lookup returns CDR1 MDHEN and CDR2 SYDVKM. Trimming cost V 8 bases and J 1 base; bases outside gene matches: 12. Study-level points and caveats: Newly diagnosed patients and complete responders had comparable diversity at baseline.

A word on this clone: The antigen remains undetermined.

The chain joins TRBV28 to TRBJ2-3; 7 bases agree with TRBD2. Material: peripheral blood mononuclear cells (PBMCs), obtained at baseline. This clonotype was sampled from a human donor with classical Hodgkin lymphoma. The CDR3: CASGKRGLERTDTQYF. The DNA for the CDR3 is TGTGCCAGCGGCAAGCGGGGACTGGAGCGCACAGATACGCAGTATTTT.